This TCR beta chain was retrieved from a study of molecular identifiers for immune sequencing clone quantification. General observations from the study: Spiked Jurkat TCR RNA equivalent to one cell was reportedly detectable in roughly 1 million naive cells.

TCRdb redid the calling of the PCR reads with MiXCR, one entry per CDR3 protein. The table lists 400,000 to 600,000 distinct CDR3 sequences, around 23% of them singletons, with just over 0.75% in the top ten. This clonotype has a handful of counts. Antigen unknown. The origin of this receptor is a human donor in good health. Some libraries in this study had Jurkat cell RNA spiked in. Sequenced: naive CD8+ T cells from blood, with Jurkat cell RNA spiked in. Described subset: FACS-sorted CD8+CD4-CCR7+CD45RA+ naive T cells.

CDR3 DNA sequence: TGTGCCAGCAGTTTAAGAGGGGGCTTGAGTGAAGCTTTCTTT. Translating gives CASSLRGGLSEAFF. The chain links TRBV28 to TRBJ1-1; 7 nucleotides align to TRBD1. CDR3 size: 14 residues. V shed 2 bases and J 7 bases; nucleotides not matched to a gene: 7. In germline, CDR1 is MDHEN, CDR2 SYDVKM.